This TCR beta chain was obtained from a study of T cell responses to AZD1222 COVID-19 vaccine. Study background: Pooled in the analysis were second doses at about 4 or about 12 weeks. Regarding the study as a whole: Among spike-specific TCRs, nearly half reportedly target unmutated variant regions. Spike-specific TCR repertoires showed rising breadth and depth after two AZD1222 doses.

Note on this clone: What it binds is unknown.

Germline CDR1 and CDR2: LNHNV and YYDKDF (reference sequence). Trimming left V 2 bases short and J 2 bases short, with 13 bases between. CDR3 length: 16 residues. Produced via immunoSEQ multiplex PCR; TCRdb's table is partial and in-frame only. This repertoire shows roughly 100,000 clones, roughly nine tenths found once; its top ten account for approximately 15%. The receptor's source is an adult in good health. The chain links TRBV15 to TRBJ2-1; D not certain. Material: peripheral blood, obtained on day 0 of AZD1222 vaccination. CDR3 sequence: CATSRPRAETYNEQFF. The DNA of the CDR3 is TGTGCCACCAGCAGACCAAGGGCGGAAACCTACAATGAGCAGTTCTTC. Full variable domain (remainder filled in from reference TRBV15 and TRBJ2-1): DAMVIQNPRYQVTQFGKPVTLSCSQTLNHNVMYWYQQKSSQAPKLLFHYYDKDFNNEADTPDNFQSRRPNTSFCFLDIRSPGLGDTAMYLCATSRPRAETYNEQFFGPGTRLTVL.